The 19 T cell receptor beta chains presented below share a single source sample, sequenced in a study of OX40 agonist ivuxolimab in advanced cancers. Here immunoSEQ multiplex PCR was the method, and the copy in TCRdb shows in-frame clones only, minus some. The repertoire holds approximately 89,000 clones, with about 86% as singletons. Sequenced material: CD4+ or CD8+ T cells sorted from blood, taken in a trial of the OX40 agonist ivuxolimab. The receptor set was obtained from an adult with an advanced solid tumor such as melanoma, head and neck, liver or kidney cancer.

This clone was seen just once. The chain carries TRBV11-3 and TRBJ2-2; the match to TRBD2 covers 8 bases. The V gene end was trimmed by 1 base and the J gene end by 7 bases; junction bases not matched to a gene: 2. This CDR3 has 14 amino acids. The germline V gene has CDR1 SGHNT and CDR2 YENEEA. Here the CDR3 reads CASSLAGGVGELFF. The DNA for the CDR3 is TGTGCCAGCAGCTTAGCGGGAGGGGTCGGGGAGCTGTTTTTT.

The chain employs TRBV7-2 and TRBJ2-4, with TRBD2 as a possible D gene (6 bases). CDR1 SGHTA and CDR2 FQGNSA come from the germline V gene. V lost 1 base and J lost 7, with 11 bases in between. This CDR3 comprises 14 residues. Written as DNA, the CDR3 is TGTGCCAGCAGCTTAGATTCAGGGAGGAACATTCAGTACTTC. The encoded protein is CASSLDSGRNIQYF.

V is TRBV28 and J is TRBJ1-3, with D possibly matching TRBD1 (5 bases). The germline CDR1 and CDR2 sequences are MDHEN and SYDVKM. Trimming stripped 8 bases from V and 4 bases from J, with 33 bases between. The CDR3 spans 20 residues. The DNA for the CDR3 is TGTGCCAGCTATACCGAGGGGACCGCACCCCGGGAGAGGTCCGGAAACACCATATATTTT. Its translation: CASYTEGTAPRERSGNTIYF.

The chain uses TRBV28 and TRBJ1-1, with D uncertain. Germline CDR1 reads MDHEN; CDR2 reads SYDVKM. CDR3 length equals 14 residues. Trimming pared 6 bases from V and 6 bases from J, leaving 17 bases between. Here the CDR3 reads CASSRLDPRAEAFF. CDR3 nucleotides: TGTGCCAGCAGCCGGTTGGACCCAAGGGCTGAAGCTTTCTTT.

In this sample, this clone turned up once. The CDR3 sequence: CASGWTSGIGELFF. CDR3 DNA sequence: TGTGCTAGTGGTTGGACTAGCGGGATCGGGGAGCTGTTTTTT. The chain combines TRBV12-5 with TRBJ2-2; TRBD2 matches 12 bases. V lost 4 bases and J lost 7; bases outside the gene matches: 1. This CDR3 has 14 residues. In germline, CDR1 is LGHNT, CDR2 FRNRAP.

The CDR3 nucleotides are TGTGCCAGCAGCATAAGGGGGGTAAACAATGAGCAGTTCTTC. This codes for CASSIRGVNNEQFF. The chain combines TRBV7-2 with TRBJ2-1, with D perhaps matching TRBD1 or TRBD2 (6 bases each). V was shortened by 5 bases and J by 5 bases, with 13 bases between the two germline ends. CDR1 and CDR2 (germline): SGHTA, FQGNSA. The CDR3 length is 14 residues. Complete variable domain (other parts from reference TRBV7-2 and TRBJ2-1): GAGVSQSPSNKVTEKGKDVELRCDPISGHTALYWYRQSLGQGLEFLIYFQGNSAPDKSGLPSDRFSAERTGGSVSTLTIQRTQQEDSAVYLCASSIRGVNNEQFFGPGTRLTVL.

The V gene is TRBV5-4, the J gene TRBJ2-7; 11 nucleotides agree with TRBD2. This CDR3 region has 13 residues. The germline gives CDR1 SGHNT, CDR2 YYREEE (reference sequence). Trimming cost V 10 bases and J 4 bases; bases outside gene matches: 7. CDR3 in amino acids: CAGGLAGYYEQYF. As DNA, the CDR3 is TGTGCCGGTGGACTAGCGGGTTATTACGAGCAGTACTTC.

This chain links TRBV23-1 with TRBJ2-3, with D maybe TRBD2 (5 bases). TRBV23-1 is an ORF for which the function is uncertain. CDR3 length: 16 residues. V was cut by 0 bases and J by 4 bases, with 14 bases left in between. The CDR3 loop reads CASSQSDFFPADTQYF. Written as DNA, the CDR3 is TGCGCCAGCAGTCAATCGGACTTTTTTCCGGCAGATACGCAGTATTTT.

The genes are TRBV28 and TRBJ1-2; 7 bases line up with TRBD1. In germline, CDR1 is MDHEN, CDR2 SYDVKM. The V segment lost 1 base and the J segment 7 bases; nucleotides outside the gene matches: 9. The CDR3 is 15 amino acids. The CDR3 DNA sequence: TGTGCCAGCAGTTTATCGGGGGGAGACAGGGCTGGCTACACCTTC. Its protein product is CASSLSGGDRAGYTF.

There are a few counts of this clone. V usage is TRBV27 and J usage is TRBJ1-1; no definite D call. CDR1 MNHEY and CDR2 SMNVEV come from the germline V gene (reference sequence). This CDR3 spans 10 amino acids. V was trimmed by 7 bases and J by 10 bases, leaving 10 bases between them. The DNA of the CDR3 is TGTGCCAGCAAGTACGGGTTAGCTTTCTTT. It yields the protein CASKYGLAFF.

This sequence joins TRBV28 and TRBJ1-4; possible D gene TRBD1, 5 bases. V dropped 10 bases and J dropped 8 bases, with 14 bases sitting between them. This CDR3 is 12 amino acids long. Germline-derived CDR1 and CDR2 are MDHEN and SYDVKM. The chain's CDR3 is CATSRVGEKLFF. CDR3 coding DNA: TGTGCCACCAGCAGGGTGGGAGAAAAACTGTTTTTT.

The chain couples TRBV7-9 to TRBJ2-5, with D perhaps given as TRBD1 or TRBD2 (6 bases each). V lost 2 bases and J lost 5, with 18 bases in between. The CDR3 consists of 16 residues. CDR1 and CDR2 (germline): SEHNR, FQNEAQ (reference sequence). CDR3 in amino acids: CASSLRGELGGETQYF. The DNA of the CDR3 is TGTGCCAGCAGCTTAAGAGGGGAATTAGGGGGGGAGACCCAGTACTTC. Full variable domain (remainder filled in from reference TRBV7-9 and TRBJ2-5): DTGVSQNPRHKITKRGQNVTFRCDPISEHNRLYWYRQTLGQGPEFLTYFQNEAQLEKSRLLSDRFSAERPKGSFSTLEIQRTEQGDSAMYLCASSLRGELGGETQYFGPGTRLLVL.

V usage is TRBV9 and J usage is TRBJ2-1, with 7 bases lining up with TRBD1. CDR3 size: 14 residues. Germline CDR1 is SGDLS and CDR2 is YYNGEE. Trimming took 0 bases from V and 7 from J; bases not matched to a gene: 4. The CDR3 here is CASSVEGQENEQFF. Written as DNA, the CDR3 is TGTGCCAGCAGCGTAGAAGGACAGGAAAATGAGCAGTTCTTC. Based on the CDR3 plus reference TRBV9 and TRBJ2-1, the full variable domain is DSGVTQTPKHLITATGQRVTLRCSPRSGDLSVYWYQQSLDQGLQFLIQYYNGEERAKGNILERFSAQQFPDLHSELNLSSLELGDSALYFCASSVEGQENEQFFGPGTRLTVL.

The chain couples TRBV5-6 to TRBJ1-2; possibly TRBD1 for D (6 bases). CDR1 and CDR2 from the germline V gene are SGHDT and YYEEEE. There are 16 residues in the CDR3. V lost 3 bases, J lost 4 bases, and 19 bases lay in between. The CDR3 is CASSYSRDTDFYGYTF. The CDR3 DNA follows: TGTGCCAGCAGCTACTCCCGGGACACCGATTTCTATGGCTACACCTTC.

This clone was counted a single time. Written as DNA, the CDR3 is TGTGCCAGTAGCACTACGGACTTCGATTCCTATGGCTACACCTTC. Its protein product is CASSTTDFDSYGYTF. This chain links TRBV19 with TRBJ1-2; D is unclear. Germline V lookup: CDR1 LNHDA, CDR2 SQIVND (reference sequence). CDR3 length equals 15 residues. V lost 6 bases and J 4 bases, leaving 18 bases between the germline ends.

The V gene is TRBV4-3, the J gene TRBJ2-5; the D gene could be TRBD1 or TRBD2 (5 bases each). This CDR3 is built from 16 residues. Trimming took off 4 bases at V and 1 base at J, with 16 bases between the two ends. Germline V gives CDR1 LGHNA, CDR2 YSLEER. CDR3: CASSPSGPQIQETQYF. Here the CDR3 DNA reads TGCGCCAGCAGCCCCTCGGGACCCCAGATCCAAGAGACCCAGTACTTC.

This clone has just one count. The chain uses TRBV18 and TRBJ2-3, with a possible D match to TRBD1 (6 bases). Germline V lookup: CDR1 KGHSH, CDR2 LQKENI. Trimming removed 3 bases at V and 6 bases at J, with 16 bases between. The CDR3 extends over 15 amino acids. The CDR3 DNA is TGTGCCAGCTCACCCCTGGGCAGGGGAGTTGATACGCAGTATTTT. Protein: CASSPLGRGVDTQYF.

The J gene is TRBJ2-3, the V gene TRBV7-2; D ambiguous. This CDR3 comprises 12 residues. Germline V lookup: CDR1 SGHTA, CDR2 FQGNSA. V dropped 2 bases and J dropped 4 bases, with 4 bases sitting between them. The CDR3 region has the DNA TGTGCCAGCAGCTTATTCTCAGATACGCAGTATTTT. Its protein product is CASSLFSDTQYF.

The chain combines TRBV5-4 with TRBJ2-3; no firm D call. The V end was cut by 3 bases, the J end by 7 bases, with 12 bases between. The CDR3 totals 13 residues. The germline V gene encodes CDR1 SGHNT and CDR2 YYREEE (reference sequence). CDR3 sequence (DNA): TGTGCCAGCAGCTCCGACCTATTCAATACGCAGTATTTT. Translation: CASSSDLFNTQYF.